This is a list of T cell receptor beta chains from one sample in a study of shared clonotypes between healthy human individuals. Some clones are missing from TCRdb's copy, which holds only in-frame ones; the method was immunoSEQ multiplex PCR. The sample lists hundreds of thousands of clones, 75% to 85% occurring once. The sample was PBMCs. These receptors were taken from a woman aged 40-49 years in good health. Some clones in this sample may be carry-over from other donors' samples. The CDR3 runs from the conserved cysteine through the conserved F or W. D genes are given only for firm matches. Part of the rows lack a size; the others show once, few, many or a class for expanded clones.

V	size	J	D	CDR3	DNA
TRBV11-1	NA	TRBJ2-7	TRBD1	CASSLDTGTGGYEQYF	TGTGCCAGCAGCTTAGACACCGGGACAGGGGGCTACGAGCAGTACTTC
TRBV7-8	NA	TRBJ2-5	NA	CASSLAITGFETQYF	TGTGCCAGCAGCTTAGCAATAACAGGGTTTGAGACCCAGTACTTC
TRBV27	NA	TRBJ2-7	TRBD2	CASKKSGTGEGQTGEQYF	TGTGCCAGCAAAAAATCGGGTACGGGGGAGGGCCAAACAGGCGAGCAGTACTTC
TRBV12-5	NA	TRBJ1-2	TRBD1	CASGLDGGTEVYGYTF	TGTGCTAGTGGTTTGGATGGTGGGACAGAGGTCTATGGCTACACCTTC
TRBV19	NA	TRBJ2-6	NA	CASSPGFGANVLTF	TGTGCCAGCAGTCCGGGTTTTGGGGCCAACGTCCTGACTTTC
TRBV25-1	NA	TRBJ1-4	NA	CASSDAGRPNEKLFF	TGTGCCAGCAGTGACGCAGGGAGGCCTAATGAAAAACTGTTTTTT
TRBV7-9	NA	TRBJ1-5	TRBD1	CASSPDRGLNQPQHF	TGTGCCAGCAGCCCGGACAGGGGACTTAATCAGCCCCAGCATTTT
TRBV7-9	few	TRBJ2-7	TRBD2	CASSPQTSGIREQYF	TGTGCCAGCAGCCCTCAAACTAGCGGGATCCGAGAGCAGTACTTC
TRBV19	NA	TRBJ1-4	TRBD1	CASSNRGRNEKLFF	TGTGCCAGTAGTAACAGGGGTAGGAATGAAAAACTGTTTTTT
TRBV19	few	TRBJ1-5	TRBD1	CASSIMIRGPLNQPQHF	TGTGCCAGTAGTATTATGATCAGGGGGCCCTTAAATCAGCCCCAGCATTTT
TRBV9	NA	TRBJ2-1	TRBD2	CASSPRTSGNYNEQFF	TGTGCCAGCAGCCCCAGGACTAGCGGAAACTACAATGAGCAGTTCTTC
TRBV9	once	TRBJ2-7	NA	CASSRRGGLDTGYEQYF	TGTGCCAGCAGCCGGAGAGGAGGGCTAGACACGGGCTACGAGCAGTACTTC
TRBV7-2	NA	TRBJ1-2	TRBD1	CASSLRQGISLYYGYTF	TGTGCCAGCAGCTTGAGACAGGGGATAAGTCTATACTATGGCTACACCTTC
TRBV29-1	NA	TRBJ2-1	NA	CSVRRRLENEQFF	TGCAGCGTTCGCCGAAGACTAGAGAATGAGCAGTTCTTC
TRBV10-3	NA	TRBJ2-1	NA	CAISRDFNERNEQFF	TGTGCCATCAGCCGGGACTTCAATGAGCGGAATGAGCAGTTCTTC
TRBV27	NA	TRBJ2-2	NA	CASTSNTGELFF	TGTGCCAGCACCTCGAACACCGGGGAGCTGTTTTTT
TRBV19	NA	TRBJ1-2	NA	CASSILDARNNYGYTF	TGTGCCAGTAGTATTTTGGATGCCAGGAATAACTATGGCTACACCTTC
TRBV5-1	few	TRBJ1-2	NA	CASSRDPGYGYTF	TGCGCCAGCAGCCGGGATCCGGGCTATGGCTACACCTTC
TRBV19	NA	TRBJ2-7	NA	CASTPGEGVQRVTYEQYF	TGTGCCAGTACCCCAGGGGAGGGTGTCCAGCGGGTTACCTACGAGCAGTACTTC
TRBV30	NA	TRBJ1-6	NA	CAWSRRTDRNSPLHF	TGTGCCTGGAGCCGACGGACAGATCGGAATTCACCCCTCCACTTT
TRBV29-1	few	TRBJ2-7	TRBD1	CSVEGRAGGSYEQYF	TGCAGCGTTGAGGGAAGGGCAGGGGGTTCCTACGAGCAGTACTTC
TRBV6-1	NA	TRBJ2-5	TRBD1	CASSTGTGGETQYF	TGTGCCAGCAGTACGGGGACAGGGGGAGAGACCCAGTACTTC
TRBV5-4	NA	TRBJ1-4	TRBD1	CASSLDRGSEKLFF	TGTGCCAGCAGCTTGGACAGGGGTAGTGAAAAACTGTTTTTT
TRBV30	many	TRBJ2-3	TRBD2	CASGISTDTQYF	TGTGCCAGCGGGATTAGCACAGATACGCAGTATTTT
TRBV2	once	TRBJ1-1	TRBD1	CASTGTGMNTEAFF	TGTGCCAGCACCGGGACAGGCATGAACACTGAAGCTTTCTTT
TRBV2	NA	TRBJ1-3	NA	CASSEQDSGNTIYF	TGTGCCAGCAGTGAACAGGACTCTGGAAACACCATATATTTT
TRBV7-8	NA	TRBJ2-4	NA	CASSSLTRQAKNIQYF	TGTGCCAGCAGCTCCCTAACAAGGCAAGCCAAAAACATTCAGTACTTC
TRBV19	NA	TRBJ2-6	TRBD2	CASSILGGVPLGSGANVLTF	TGTGCCAGTAGTATATTGGGAGGGGTCCCACTCGGGTCTGGGGCCAACGTCCTGACTTTC
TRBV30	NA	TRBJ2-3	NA	CAWSARVSRTDTQYF	TGTGCCTGGAGCGCCAGGGTTTCTCGCACAGATACGCAGTATTTT
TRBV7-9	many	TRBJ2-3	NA	CASSPRRDTQYF	TGTGCCAGCAGCCCGCGAAGAGATACGCAGTATTTT
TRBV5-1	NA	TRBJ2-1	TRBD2	CASSLAGGAGDNEQFF	TGCGCCAGCAGCTTGGCCGGGGGGGCCGGCGACAATGAGCAGTTCTTC
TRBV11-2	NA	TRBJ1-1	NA	CASSLGPSGNTEAFF	TGTGCCAGCAGCTTAGGTCCGAGCGGGAACACTGAAGCTTTCTTT
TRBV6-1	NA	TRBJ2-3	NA	CASSTSAEADTQYF	NA
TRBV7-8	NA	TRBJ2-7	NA	CASSLPTAYEQYF	TGTGCCAGCAGCTTACCGACCGCCTACGAGCAGTACTTC
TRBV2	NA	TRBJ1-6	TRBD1	CASRLQGAGSPLHF	TGTGCCAGCAGACTCCAGGGGGCCGGTTCACCCCTCCACTTT
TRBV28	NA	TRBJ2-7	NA	CASGQKSPYEQYF	TGTGCCAGCGGGCAGAAGAGTCCCTACGAGCAGTACTTC
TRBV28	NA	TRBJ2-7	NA	CASSPPGANYEQYF	TGTGCCAGCAGCCCCCCCGGGGCGAACTACGAGCAGTACTTC
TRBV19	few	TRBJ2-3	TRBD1	CASSLDRAADTQYF	TGTGCCAGTAGTCTCGACAGGGCAGCAGATACGCAGTATTTT
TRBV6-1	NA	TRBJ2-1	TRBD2	CASLIRLAGYNEQFF	TGTGCCAGTTTAATCCGACTAGCGGGATACAATGAGCAGTTCTTC
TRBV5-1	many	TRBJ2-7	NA	CASSLVAATYEQYF	TGCGCCAGCAGCTTGGTAGCGGCCACCTACGAGCAGTACTTC
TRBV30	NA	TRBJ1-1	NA	CAWSVGGHMNTEAFF	TGTGCCTGGAGTGTAGGGGGACACATGAACACTGAAGCTTTCTTT
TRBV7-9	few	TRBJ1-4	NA	CASSTNPIGREFNEKLFF	TGTGCCAGCAGCACCAACCCAATCGGGAGGGAGTTCAATGAAAAACTGTTTTTT
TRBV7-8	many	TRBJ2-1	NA	CASSLVPEAYNEQFF	TGTGCCAGCAGCTTAGTTCCAGAGGCCTACAATGAGCAGTTCTTC
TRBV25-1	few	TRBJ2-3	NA	CASNPGITDTQYF	TGTGCCAGCAATCCGGGGATCACAGATACGCAGTATTTT
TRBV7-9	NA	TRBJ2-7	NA	CASSWDNSYEQYF	TGTGCCAGCAGCTGGGACAACTCCTACGAGCAGTACTTC
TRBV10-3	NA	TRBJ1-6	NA	CAISESGVLNSPLHF	TGTGCCATCAGTGAGTCGGGAGTTCTTAATTCACCCCTCCACTTT
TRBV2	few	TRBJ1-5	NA	CASEDDSGGDQPQHF	TGTGCCAGCGAGGACGACAGCGGAGGGGATCAGCCCCAGCATTTT
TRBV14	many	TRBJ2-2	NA	CASSQVWSTGELFF	TGTGCCAGCAGCCAAGTGTGGAGCACCGGGGAGCTGTTTTTT
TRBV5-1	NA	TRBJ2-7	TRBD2	CASSLDPSGPYEQYF	TGCGCCAGCAGCTTGGATCCTAGCGGACCCTACGAGCAGTACTTC
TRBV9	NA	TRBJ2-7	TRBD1	CASSEAGTGSYEQYF	TGTGCCAGCAGCGAGGCCGGGACAGGGTCCTACGAGCAGTACTTC
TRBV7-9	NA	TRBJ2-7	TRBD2	CASSPLAGGNYEQYF	TGTGCCAGCAGCCCTCTAGCGGGAGGGAACTACGAGCAGTACTTC
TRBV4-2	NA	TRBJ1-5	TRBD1	CASSQELTGVSNQPQHF	TGTGCCAGCAGCCAAGAGCTAACAGGGGTTAGCAATCAGCCCCAGCATTTT
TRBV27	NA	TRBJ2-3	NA	CASSSLDTQYF	TGTGCCAGCAGTTCATTAGATACGCAGTATTTT
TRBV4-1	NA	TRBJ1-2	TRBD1	CASSQAGQGNYGYTF	TGCGCCAGCAGCCAAGCTGGACAGGGGAACTATGGCTACACCTTC
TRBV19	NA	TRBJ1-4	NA	CATRTDGLNEKLFF	TGTGCCACCCGTACTGACGGACTTAATGAAAAACTGTTTTTT